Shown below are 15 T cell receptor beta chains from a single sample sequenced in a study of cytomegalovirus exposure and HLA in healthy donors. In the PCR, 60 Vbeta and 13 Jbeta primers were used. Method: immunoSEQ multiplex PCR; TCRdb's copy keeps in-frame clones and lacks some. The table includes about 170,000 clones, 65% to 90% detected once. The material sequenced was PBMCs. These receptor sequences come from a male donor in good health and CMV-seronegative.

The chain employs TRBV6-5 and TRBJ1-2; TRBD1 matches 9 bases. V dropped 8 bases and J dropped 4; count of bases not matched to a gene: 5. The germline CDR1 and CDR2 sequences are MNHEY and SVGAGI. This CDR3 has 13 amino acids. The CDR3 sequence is CASGRDRAYGYTF. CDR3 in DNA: TGTGCCAGCGGACGGGACAGGGCCTATGGCTACACCTTC.

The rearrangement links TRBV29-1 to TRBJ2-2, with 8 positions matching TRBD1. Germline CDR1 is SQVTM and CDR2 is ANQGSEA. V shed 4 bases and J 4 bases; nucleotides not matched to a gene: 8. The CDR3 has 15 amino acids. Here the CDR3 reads CSVGQGFSGTGELFF. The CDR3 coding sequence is TGCAGCGTTGGACAGGGGTTTTCGGGCACCGGGGAGCTGTTTTTT.

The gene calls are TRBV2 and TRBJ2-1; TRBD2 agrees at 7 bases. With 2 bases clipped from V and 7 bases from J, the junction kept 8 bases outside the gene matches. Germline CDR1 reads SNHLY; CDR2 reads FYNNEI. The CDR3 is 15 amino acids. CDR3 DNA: TGTGCCAGCAGTGAAAGAGGGTCCGGGAGGAATGAGCAGTTCTTC. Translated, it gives CASSERGSGRNEQFF.

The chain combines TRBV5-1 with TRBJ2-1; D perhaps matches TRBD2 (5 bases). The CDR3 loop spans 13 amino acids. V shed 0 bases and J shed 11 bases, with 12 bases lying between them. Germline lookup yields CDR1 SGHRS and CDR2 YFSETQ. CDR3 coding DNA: TGCGCCAGCAGCTTGGGGGAGAACCAACAGCAGTTCTTC. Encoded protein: CASSLGENQQQFF.

The CDR3 DNA follows: TGTGCCAGCTCACCACCGGGACACACCTACGAGCAGTACTTC. Its translation is CASSPPGHTYEQYF. The genes are TRBV18 and TRBJ2-7; a possible D gene is TRBD1 (6 bases). Germline-derived CDR1 and CDR2 are KGHSH and LQKENI. There are 14 residues in the CDR3. The V end was cut by 0 bases, the J end by 2 bases, with 8 bases between.

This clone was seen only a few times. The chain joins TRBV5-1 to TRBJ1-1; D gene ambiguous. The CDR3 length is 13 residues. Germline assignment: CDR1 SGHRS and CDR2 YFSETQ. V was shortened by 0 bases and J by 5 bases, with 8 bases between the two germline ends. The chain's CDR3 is CASSLAFGTEAFF. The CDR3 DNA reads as TGCGCCAGCAGCTTGGCTTTCGGGACTGAAGCTTTCTTT.

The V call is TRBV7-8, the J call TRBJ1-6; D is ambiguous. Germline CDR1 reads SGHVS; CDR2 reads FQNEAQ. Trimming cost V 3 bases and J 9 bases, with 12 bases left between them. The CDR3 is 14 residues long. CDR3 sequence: CASSFRISGSPLHF. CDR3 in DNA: TGTGCCAGCAGCTTCAGAATATCGGGTTCACCCCTCCACTTT.

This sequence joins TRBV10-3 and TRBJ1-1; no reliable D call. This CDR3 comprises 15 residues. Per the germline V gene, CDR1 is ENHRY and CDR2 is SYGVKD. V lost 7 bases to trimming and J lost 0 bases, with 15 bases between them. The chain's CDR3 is CAINNRREMNTEAFF. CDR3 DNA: TGTGCCATCAACAACCGACGGGAAATGAACACTGAAGCTTTCTTT.

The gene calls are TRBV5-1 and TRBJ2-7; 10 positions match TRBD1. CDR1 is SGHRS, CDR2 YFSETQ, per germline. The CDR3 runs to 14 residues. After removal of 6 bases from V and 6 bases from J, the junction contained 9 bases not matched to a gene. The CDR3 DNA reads TGCGCCAGCAAAGGCGGGACAGGGGCCCTCGAGCAGTACTTC. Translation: CASKGGTGALEQYF. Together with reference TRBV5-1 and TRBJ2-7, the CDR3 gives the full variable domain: KAGVTQTPRYLIKTRGQQVTLSCSPISGHRSVSWYQQTPGQGLQFLFEYFSETQRNKGNFPGRFSGRQFSNSRSEMNVSTLELGDSALYLCASKGGTGALEQYFGPGTRLTVT.

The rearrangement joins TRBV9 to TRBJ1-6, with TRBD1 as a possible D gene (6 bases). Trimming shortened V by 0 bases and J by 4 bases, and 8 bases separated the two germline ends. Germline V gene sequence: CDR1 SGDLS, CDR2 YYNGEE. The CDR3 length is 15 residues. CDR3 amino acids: CASSVGQVYNSPLHF. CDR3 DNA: TGTGCCAGCAGCGTAGGACAGGTGTATAATTCACCCCTCCACTTT.

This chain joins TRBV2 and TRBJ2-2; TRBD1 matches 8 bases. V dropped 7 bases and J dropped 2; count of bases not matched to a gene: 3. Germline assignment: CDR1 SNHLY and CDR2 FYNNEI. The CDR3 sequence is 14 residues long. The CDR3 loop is CASIDRGNTGELFF. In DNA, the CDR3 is TGTGCCAGCATCGACAGGGGAAACACCGGGGAGCTGTTTTTT. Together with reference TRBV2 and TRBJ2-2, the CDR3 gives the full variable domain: EPEVTQTPSHQVTQMGQEVILRCVPISNHLYFYWYRQILGQKVEFLVSFYNNEISEKSEIFDDQFSVERPDGSNFTLKIRSTKLEDSAMYFCASIDRGNTGELFFGEGSRLTVL.

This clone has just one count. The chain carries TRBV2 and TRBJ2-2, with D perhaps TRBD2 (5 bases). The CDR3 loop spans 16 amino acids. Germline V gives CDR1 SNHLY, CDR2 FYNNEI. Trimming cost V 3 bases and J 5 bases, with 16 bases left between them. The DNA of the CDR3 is TGTGCCAGCAGTGAGTCCCACGGGGTGCGGACCGGGGAGCTGTTTTTT. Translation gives CASSESHGVRTGELFF. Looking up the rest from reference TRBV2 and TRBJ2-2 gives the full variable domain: EPEVTQTPSHQVTQMGQEVILRCVPISNHLYFYWYRQILGQKVEFLVSFYNNEISEKSEIFDDQFSVERPDGSNFTLKIRSTKLEDSAMYFCASSESHGVRTGELFFGEGSRLTVL.

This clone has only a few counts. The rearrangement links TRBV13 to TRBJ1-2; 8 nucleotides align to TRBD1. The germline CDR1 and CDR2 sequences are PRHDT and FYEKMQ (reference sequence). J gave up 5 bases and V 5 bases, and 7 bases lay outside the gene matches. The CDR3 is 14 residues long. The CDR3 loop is CASSTRTGWYGYTF. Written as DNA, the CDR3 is TGTGCCAGCAGCACCAGGACAGGGTGGTATGGCTACACCTTC.

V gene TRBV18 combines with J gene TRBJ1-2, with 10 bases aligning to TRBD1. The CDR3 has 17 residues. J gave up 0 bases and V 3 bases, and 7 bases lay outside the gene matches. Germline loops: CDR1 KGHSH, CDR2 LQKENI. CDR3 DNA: TGTGCCAGCTCACCCCGGACAGGGGGTTTATCTAACTATGGCTACACCTTC. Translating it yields CASSPRTGGLSNYGYTF.

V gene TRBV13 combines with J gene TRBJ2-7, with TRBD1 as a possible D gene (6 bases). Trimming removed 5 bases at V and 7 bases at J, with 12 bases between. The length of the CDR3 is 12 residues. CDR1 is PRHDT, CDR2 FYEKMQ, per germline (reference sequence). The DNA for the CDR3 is TGTGCCAGCAGCGCACAGGGTGATGAGCAGTACTTC. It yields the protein CASSAQGDEQYF.